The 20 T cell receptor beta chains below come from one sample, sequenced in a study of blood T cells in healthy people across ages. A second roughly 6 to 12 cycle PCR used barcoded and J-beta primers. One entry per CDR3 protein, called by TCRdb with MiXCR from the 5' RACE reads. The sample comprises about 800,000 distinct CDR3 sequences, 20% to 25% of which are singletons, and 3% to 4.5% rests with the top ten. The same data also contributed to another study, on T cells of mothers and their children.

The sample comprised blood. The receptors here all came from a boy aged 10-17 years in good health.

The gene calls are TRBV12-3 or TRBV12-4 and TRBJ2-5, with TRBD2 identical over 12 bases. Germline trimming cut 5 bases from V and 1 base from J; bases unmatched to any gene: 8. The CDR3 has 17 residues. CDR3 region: CASSPATSGGFQETQYF. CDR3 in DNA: TGTGCCAGCAGTCCCGCAACTAGCGGGGGGTTCCAAGAGACCCAGTACTTC.

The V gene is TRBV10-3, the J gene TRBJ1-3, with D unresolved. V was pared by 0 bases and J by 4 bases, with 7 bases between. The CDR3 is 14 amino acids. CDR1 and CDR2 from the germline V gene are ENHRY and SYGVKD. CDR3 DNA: TGTGCCATCAGTGAGTCGAGTTCCGGAAACACCATATATTTT. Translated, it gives CAISESSSGNTIYF.

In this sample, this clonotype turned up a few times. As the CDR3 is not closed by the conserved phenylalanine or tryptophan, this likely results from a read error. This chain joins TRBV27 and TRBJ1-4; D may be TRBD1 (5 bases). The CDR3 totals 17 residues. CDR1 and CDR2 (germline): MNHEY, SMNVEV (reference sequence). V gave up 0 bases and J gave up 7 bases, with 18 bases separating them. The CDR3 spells CASSLSMPGDVTEKLFS. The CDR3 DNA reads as TGTGCCAGCAGTTTATCGATGCCGGGGGATGTGACTGAAAAACTGTTTTCT.

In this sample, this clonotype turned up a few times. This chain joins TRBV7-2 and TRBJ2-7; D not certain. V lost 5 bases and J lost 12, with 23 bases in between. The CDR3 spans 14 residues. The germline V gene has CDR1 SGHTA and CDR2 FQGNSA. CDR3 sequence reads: CASSLEPFHYSRYF. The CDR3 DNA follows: TGTGCCAGCAGCCTTGAGCCTTTCCACTACTCCCGGTACTTC.

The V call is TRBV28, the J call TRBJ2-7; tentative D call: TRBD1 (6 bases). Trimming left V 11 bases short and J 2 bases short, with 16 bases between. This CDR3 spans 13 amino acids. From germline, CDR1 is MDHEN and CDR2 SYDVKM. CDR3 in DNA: TGTGCCTCGGCCTTAGGGGGAGCCTACGAGCAGTACTTC. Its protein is CASALGGAYEQYF. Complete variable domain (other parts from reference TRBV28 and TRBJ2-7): DVKVTQSSRYLVKRTGEKVFLECVQDMDHENMFWYRQDPGLGLRLIYFSYDVKMKEKGDIPEGYSVSREKKERFSLILESASTNQTSMYLCASALGGAYEQYFGPGTRLTVT.

The CDR3 protein is CASSLTIPGAGGETQYF. The CDR3 nucleotides read TGTGCCAGCAGCCTGACAATCCCGGGGGCGGGCGGGGAGACCCAGTACTTC. The V gene is TRBV7-6, the J gene TRBJ2-5; D possibly matches TRBD1 or TRBD2 (6 bases each). V shed 5 bases and J shed 5 bases, with 24 bases lying between them. The CDR3 extends over 17 amino acids. The germline V gene encodes CDR1 SGHVS and CDR2 FNYEAQ.

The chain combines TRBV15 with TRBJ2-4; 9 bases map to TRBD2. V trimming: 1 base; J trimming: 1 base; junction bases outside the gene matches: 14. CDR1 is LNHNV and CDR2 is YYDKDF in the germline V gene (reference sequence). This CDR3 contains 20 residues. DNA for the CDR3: TGTGCCACCAGCAGAGTTCGACTAGCGGAGGTCGGGCCGGCCAAAAACATTCAGTACTTC. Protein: CATSRVRLAEVGPAKNIQYF.

The CDR3, as DNA: TGTGCCAGCAGTGGATTCCCCGAGACAGCCCAAGAGACCCAGTACTTC. Encoded protein: CASSGFPETAQETQYF. The J gene is TRBJ2-5, the V gene TRBV6-6; the D gene is possibly TRBD1 (5 bases). Germline V lookup: CDR1 MNHNY, CDR2 SVGAGI (reference sequence). Trimming removed 5 bases from V and 1 base from J, with 17 bases in between. The CDR3 contains 16 residues.

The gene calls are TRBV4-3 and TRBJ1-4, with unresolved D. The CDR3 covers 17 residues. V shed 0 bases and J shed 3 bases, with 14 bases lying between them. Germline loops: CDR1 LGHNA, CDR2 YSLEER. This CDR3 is CASSQDLGSSPNEKLFF. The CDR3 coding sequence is TGCGCCAGCAGCCAAGATTTAGGCAGTTCCCCTAATGAAAAACTGTTTTTT.

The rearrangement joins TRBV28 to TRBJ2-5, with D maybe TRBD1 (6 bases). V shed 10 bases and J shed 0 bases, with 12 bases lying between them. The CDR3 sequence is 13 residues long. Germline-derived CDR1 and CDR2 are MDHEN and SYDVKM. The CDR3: CATDTGYQETQYF. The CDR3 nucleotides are TGTGCCACCGACACAGGGTACCAAGAGACCCAGTACTTC. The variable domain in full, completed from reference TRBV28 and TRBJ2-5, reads DVKVTQSSRYLVKRTGEKVFLECVQDMDHENMFWYRQDPGLGLRLIYFSYDVKMKEKGDIPEGYSVSREKKERFSLILESASTNQTSMYLCATDTGYQETQYFGPGTRLLVL.

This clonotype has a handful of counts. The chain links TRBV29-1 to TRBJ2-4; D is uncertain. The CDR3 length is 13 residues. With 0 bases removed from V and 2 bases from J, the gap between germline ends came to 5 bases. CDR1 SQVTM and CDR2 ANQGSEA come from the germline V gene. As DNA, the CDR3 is TGCAGCGTTGAAGAAACAACCAAAAACATTCAGTACTTC. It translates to CSVEETTKNIQYF. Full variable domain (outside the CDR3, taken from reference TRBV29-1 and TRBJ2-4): SAVISQKPSRDICQRGTSLTIQCQVDSQVTMMFWYRQQPGQSLTLIATANQGSEATYESGFVIDKFPISRPNLTFSTLTVSNMSPEDSSIYLCSVEETTKNIQYFGAGTRLSVL.

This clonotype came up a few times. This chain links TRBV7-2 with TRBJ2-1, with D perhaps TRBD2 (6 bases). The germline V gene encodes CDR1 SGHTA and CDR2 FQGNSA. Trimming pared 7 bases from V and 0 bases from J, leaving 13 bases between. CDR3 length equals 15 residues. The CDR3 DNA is TGTGCCAGCACCAGAGGAGGGAGCTCCTACAATGAGCAGTTCTTC. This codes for CASTRGGSSYNEQFF.

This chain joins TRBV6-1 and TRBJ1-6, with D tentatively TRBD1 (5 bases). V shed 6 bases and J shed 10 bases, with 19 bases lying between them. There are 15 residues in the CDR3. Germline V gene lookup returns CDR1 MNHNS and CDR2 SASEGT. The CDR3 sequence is CASRGGNSPGSPLHF. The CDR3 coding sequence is TGTGCCAGCAGGGGGGGGAACTCCCCGGGGTCACCCCTCCACTTT.

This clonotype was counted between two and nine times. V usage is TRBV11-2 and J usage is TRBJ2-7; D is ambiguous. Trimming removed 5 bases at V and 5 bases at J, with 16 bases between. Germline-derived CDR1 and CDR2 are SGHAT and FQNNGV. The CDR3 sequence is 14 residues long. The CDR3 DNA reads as TGTGCCAGCAGCCCAACGAGAGGCAGCAACGAGCAGTACTTC. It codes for CASSPTRGSNEQYF.

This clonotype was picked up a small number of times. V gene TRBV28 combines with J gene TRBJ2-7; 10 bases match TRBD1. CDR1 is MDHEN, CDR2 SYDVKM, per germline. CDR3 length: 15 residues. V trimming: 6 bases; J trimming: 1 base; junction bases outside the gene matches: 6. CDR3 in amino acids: CASSPGGQGSYEQYF. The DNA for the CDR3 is TGTGCCAGCAGCCCAGGGGGACAGGGGTCCTACGAGCAGTACTTC.

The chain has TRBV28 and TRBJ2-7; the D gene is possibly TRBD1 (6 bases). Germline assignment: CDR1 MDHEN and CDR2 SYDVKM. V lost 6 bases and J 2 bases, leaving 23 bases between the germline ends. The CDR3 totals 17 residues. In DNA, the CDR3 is TGTGCCAGCAGCCGGGCTCGACCAGGGGTCTTAACCTACGAGCAGTACTTC. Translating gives CASSRARPGVLTYEQYF.

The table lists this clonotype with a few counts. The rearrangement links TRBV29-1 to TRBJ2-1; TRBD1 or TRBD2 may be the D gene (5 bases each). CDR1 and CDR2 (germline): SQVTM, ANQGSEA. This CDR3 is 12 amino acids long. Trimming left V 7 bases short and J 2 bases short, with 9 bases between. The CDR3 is CSGGRTYNEQFF. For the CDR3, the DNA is TGCAGCGGGGGACGGACCTACAATGAGCAGTTCTTC.

CDR3 in amino acids: CASSLFSLAGVSETQYF. The CDR3 DNA reads as TGTGCCAGCAGCTTGTTCTCCCTAGCGGGGGTTTCAGAGACCCAGTACTTC. The J gene is TRBJ2-5, the V gene TRBV5-6; 10 bases map to TRBD2. This CDR3 is built from 17 residues. Trimming cost V 1 base and J 4 bases; bases outside gene matches: 10. CDR1 and CDR2 (germline): SGHDT, YYEEEE.

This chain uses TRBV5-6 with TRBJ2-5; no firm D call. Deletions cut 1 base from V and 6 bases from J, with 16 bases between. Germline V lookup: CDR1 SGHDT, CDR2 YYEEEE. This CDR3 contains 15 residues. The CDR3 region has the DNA TGTGCCAGCAGCTTGCTCCCTACCGCCTTGAAGACCCAGTACTTC. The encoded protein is CASSLLPTALKTQYF.

CDR3 nucleotide sequence: TGTGCCAGCAGTTTGGGACGTATCACAGATACGCAGTATTTT. This sequence encodes CASSLGRITDTQYF. The rearrangement joins TRBV27 to TRBJ2-3; tentatively, D is TRBD1 or TRBD2 (5 bases each). There are 14 residues in the CDR3. V lost 3 bases, J lost 2 bases, and 9 bases lay in between. In germline, CDR1 is MNHEY, CDR2 SMNVEV (reference sequence).